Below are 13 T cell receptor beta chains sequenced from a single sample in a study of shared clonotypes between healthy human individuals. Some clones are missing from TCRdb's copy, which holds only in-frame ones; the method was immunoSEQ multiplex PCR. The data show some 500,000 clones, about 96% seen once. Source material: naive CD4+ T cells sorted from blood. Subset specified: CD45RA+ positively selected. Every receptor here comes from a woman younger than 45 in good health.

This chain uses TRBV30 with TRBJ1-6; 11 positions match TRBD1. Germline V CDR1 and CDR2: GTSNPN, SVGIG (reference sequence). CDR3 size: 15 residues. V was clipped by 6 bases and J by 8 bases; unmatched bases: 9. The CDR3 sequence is CACFRRDRGDSPLHF. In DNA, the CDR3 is TGTGCCTGTTTCCGCCGGGACAGGGGGGATTCACCCCTCCACTTT.

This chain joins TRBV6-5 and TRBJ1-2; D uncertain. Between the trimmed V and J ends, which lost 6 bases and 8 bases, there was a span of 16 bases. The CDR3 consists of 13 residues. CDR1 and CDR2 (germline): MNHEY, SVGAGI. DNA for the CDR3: TGTGCCAGCAGCCAAGCGGGCGACGGAGGCTACACCTTC. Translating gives CASSQAGDGGYTF.

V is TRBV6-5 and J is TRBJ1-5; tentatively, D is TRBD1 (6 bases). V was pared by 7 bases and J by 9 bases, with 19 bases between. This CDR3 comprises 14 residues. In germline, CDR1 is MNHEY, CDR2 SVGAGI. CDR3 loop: CASTRAQGWRPQHF. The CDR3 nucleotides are TGTGCCAGCACACGCGCACAGGGCTGGAGGCCCCAGCATTTT.

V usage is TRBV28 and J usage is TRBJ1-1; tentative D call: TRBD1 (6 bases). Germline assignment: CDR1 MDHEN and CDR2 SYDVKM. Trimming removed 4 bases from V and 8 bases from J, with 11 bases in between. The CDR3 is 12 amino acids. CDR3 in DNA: TGTGCCAGCAGTTCCCACAGGGACGAAGCTTTCTTT. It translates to CASSSHRDEAFF.

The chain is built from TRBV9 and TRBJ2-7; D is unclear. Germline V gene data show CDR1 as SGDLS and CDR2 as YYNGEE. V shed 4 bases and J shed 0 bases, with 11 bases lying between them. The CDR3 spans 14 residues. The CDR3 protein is CASSLFPFSYEQYF. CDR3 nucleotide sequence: TGTGCCAGCAGCCTTTTCCCATTCTCCTACGAGCAGTACTTC.

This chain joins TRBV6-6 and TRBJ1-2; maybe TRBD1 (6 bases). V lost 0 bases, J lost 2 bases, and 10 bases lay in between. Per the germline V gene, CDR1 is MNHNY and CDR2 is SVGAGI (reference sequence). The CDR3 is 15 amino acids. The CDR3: CASSYSSDRNYGYTF. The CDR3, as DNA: TGTGCCAGCAGTTACTCGAGTGACAGGAACTATGGCTACACCTTC.

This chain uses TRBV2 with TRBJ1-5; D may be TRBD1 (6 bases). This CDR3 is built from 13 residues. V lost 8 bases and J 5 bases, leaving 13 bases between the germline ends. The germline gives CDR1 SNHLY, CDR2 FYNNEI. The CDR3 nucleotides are TGTGCCAGCGGTGCCAGGGGAGATCAGCCCCAGCATTTT. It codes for CASGARGDQPQHF. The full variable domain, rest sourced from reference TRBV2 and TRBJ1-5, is EPEVTQTPSHQVTQMGQEVILRCVPISNHLYFYWYRQILGQKVEFLVSFYNNEISEKSEIFDDQFSVERPDGSNFTLKIRSTKLEDSAMYFCASGARGDQPQHFGDGTRLSIL.

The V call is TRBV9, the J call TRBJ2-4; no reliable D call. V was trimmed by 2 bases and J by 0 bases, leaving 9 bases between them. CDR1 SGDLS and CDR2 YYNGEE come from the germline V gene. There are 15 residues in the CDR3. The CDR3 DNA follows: TGTGCCAGCAGCGTCTGGCCTCTAGCCAAAAACATTCAGTACTTC. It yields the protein CASSVWPLAKNIQYF.

CDR3 bases: TGTGCCAGTAGTAGGGCTAGCGGGGGGGTAGGCAATGAGCAGTTCTTC. Translation: CASSRASGGVGNEQFF. The rearrangement uses TRBV19 and TRBJ2-1, with 12 bases aligning to TRBD2. After removal of 4 bases from V and 6 bases from J, the junction contained 7 bases not matched to a gene. There are 16 residues in the CDR3. Per germline, CDR1 LNHDA and CDR2 SQIVND (reference sequence).

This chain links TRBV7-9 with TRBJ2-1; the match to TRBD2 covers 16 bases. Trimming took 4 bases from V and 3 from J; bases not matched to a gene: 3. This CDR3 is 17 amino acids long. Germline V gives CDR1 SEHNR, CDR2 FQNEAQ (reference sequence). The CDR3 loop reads CASSSGLAGGFYNEQFF. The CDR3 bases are TGTGCCAGCAGCTCGGGACTAGCGGGAGGGTTCTACAATGAGCAGTTCTTC.

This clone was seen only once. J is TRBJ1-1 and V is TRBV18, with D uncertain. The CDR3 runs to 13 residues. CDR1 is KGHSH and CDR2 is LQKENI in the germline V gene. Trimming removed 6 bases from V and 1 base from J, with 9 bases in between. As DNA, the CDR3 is TGTGCCAGCTCCGAGACTGCGAACACTGAAGCTTTCTTT. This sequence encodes CASSETANTEAFF.

This CDR3 is CASSLRGLAVEQYF. In DNA form, the CDR3 reads TGTGCCAGCAGTTTAAGGGGACTAGCTGTCGAGCAGTACTTC. The V gene is TRBV27, the J gene TRBJ2-7; 9 bases are a match to TRBD2. Germline trimming cut 2 bases from V and 6 bases from J; bases unmatched to any gene: 5. Per the germline V gene, CDR1 is MNHEY and CDR2 is SMNVEV (reference sequence). CDR3 length equals 14 residues.

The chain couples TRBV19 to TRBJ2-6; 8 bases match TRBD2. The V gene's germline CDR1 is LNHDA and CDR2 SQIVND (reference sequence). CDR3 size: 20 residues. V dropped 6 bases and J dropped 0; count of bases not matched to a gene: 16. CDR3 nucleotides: TGTGCCAGTAGCTTCTTGTCGCCGGGACTAGTCCCCTCTGGGGCCAACGTCCTGACTTTC. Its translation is CASSFLSPGLVPSGANVLTF. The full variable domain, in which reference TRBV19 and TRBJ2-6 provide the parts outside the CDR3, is DGGITQSPKYLFRKEGQNVTLSCEQNLNHDAMYWYRQDPGQGLRLIYYSQIVNDFQKGDIAEGYSVSREKKESFPLTVTSAQKNPTAFYLCASSFLSPGLVPSGANVLTFGAGSRLTVL.